Below, 27 T cell receptor beta chains from the same sample are listed, as sequenced in a study of shared clonotypes between healthy human individuals (TCRdb year 2020). Libraries were made using the immunoSEQ multiplex PCR assay. TCRdb provides this immuneACCESS table in a form limited to in-frame rearrangements. Some clones are lacking; in checked studies, under half of them reflect an unresolved V gene, and why the rest are absent is not known. In this sample the table shows some 2,500,000 clones, 90% to 95% of which occur a single time. More than 0.35% of the sample goes to the ten largest clones. Material: naive CD4+ T cells from PBMCs. The label giving this sample's cell subset or site can be read as: CD45RA+ positively selected. The source is a man in his late teens or twenties in good health. Some clones in this sample may be carry-over from other donors' samples.

This rearrangement joins TRBV7-9 to TRBJ2-1, with a tentative D call TRBD1 (6 bases). The germline V gene encodes CDR1 SEHNR and CDR2 FQNEAQ (reference sequence). This CDR3 comprises 16 residues. Trimming stripped 5 bases from V and 4 bases from J, with 18 bases between. The CDR3 nucleotides are TGTGCCAGCAGCCCCCCCGGGACACCCCAATACAATGAGCAGTTCTTC. Translated, it gives CASSPPGTPQYNEQFF. Drawing the rest from reference TRBV7-9 and TRBJ2-1, the complete variable domain is DTGVSQNPRHKITKRGQNVTFRCDPISEHNRLYWYRQTLGQGPEFLTYFQNEAQLEKSRLLSDRFSAERPKGSFSTLEIQRTEQGDSAMYLCASSPPGTPQYNEQFFGPGTRLTVL.

The chain has TRBV28 and TRBJ1-2; D gene unclear. The V and J ends lost 2 bases and 6 bases respectively, with 10 bases between them. The germline CDR1 and CDR2 sequences are MDHEN and SYDVKM. This CDR3 has 13 residues. The CDR3 protein is CASSLDGGHGYTF. CDR3 DNA: TGTGCCAGCAGTTTAGATGGTGGTCATGGCTACACCTTC.

The rearrangement joins TRBV6-1 to TRBJ1-1; 9 bases map to TRBD1. This CDR3 has 15 residues. The V gene end was trimmed by 9 bases and the J gene end by 5 bases; junction bases not matched to a gene: 13. Germline lookup yields CDR1 MNHNS and CDR2 SASEGT. The CDR3 is CASKQGAFGKTEAFF. As DNA, the CDR3 is TGTGCCAGTAAACAGGGGGCTTTCGGGAAAACTGAAGCTTTCTTT.

The gene calls are TRBV28 and TRBJ2-5; D is unresolved. Trimming left V 3 bases short and J 2 bases short, with 10 bases between. Germline CDR1 MDHEN, CDR2 SYDVKM. This CDR3 spans 14 amino acids. For the CDR3, the DNA is TGTGCCAGCAGTTTGATGGGATTTCAAGAGACCCAGTACTTC. It yields the protein CASSLMGFQETQYF.

This chain links TRBV28 with TRBJ1-2; 7 nucleotides align to TRBD1. J was trimmed by 2 bases and V by 11 bases; bases with no gene match: 5. CDR1 MDHEN and CDR2 SYDVKM come from the germline V gene. The CDR3 spans 12 residues. CDR3 in amino acids: CAGGTANYGYTF. CDR3 DNA sequence: TGTGCCGGTGGGACAGCCAACTATGGCTACACCTTC.

Worth noting for this clone: Other DNA sequences in this sample translate to the same CDR3. Written as DNA, the CDR3 is TGCGCCAGCAGCTCGTCAGGGCAGAACACTGAAGCTTTCTTT. Amino acid sequence: CASSSSGQNTEAFF. The chain couples TRBV5-1 to TRBJ1-1; possibly TRBD1 for D (5 bases). Germline V gives CDR1 SGHRS, CDR2 YFSETQ. The CDR3 is 14 residues long. Between the trimmed V and J ends, which lost 3 bases and 1 base, there was a span of 10 bases.

CDR3 sequence: CATSREGPSGELFF. CDR3 nucleotide sequence: TGTGCCACCAGCAGAGAGGGCCCGTCCGGGGAGCTGTTTTTT. The rearrangement uses TRBV15 and TRBJ2-2, with D unclear. The CDR3 spans 14 residues. Deletions cut 0 bases from V and 6 bases from J, with 8 bases between. Germline assignment: CDR1 LNHNV and CDR2 YYDKDF (reference sequence).

This sequence joins TRBV4-1 and TRBJ2-1; 12 nucleotides line up with TRBD2. V lost 5 bases, J lost 9 bases, and 8 bases stayed unmatched. Germline lookup yields CDR1 MGHRA and CDR2 YSYEKL. The CDR3 is 15 amino acids. The CDR3: CASSGPSGRAGEQFF. The CDR3 nucleotides are TGCGCCAGCAGCGGACCTAGCGGGAGGGCCGGTGAGCAGTTCTTC.

V gene TRBV7-9 combines with J gene TRBJ2-4; 8 nucleotides match TRBD2. CDR1 SEHNR and CDR2 FQNEAQ come from the germline V gene (reference sequence). The CDR3 sequence is 19 residues long. J gave up 0 bases and V 5 bases, and 15 bases lay outside the gene matches. The CDR3 here is CASSTRPGGRPLAKNIQYF. CDR3 nucleotide sequence: TGTGCCAGCAGCACTCGCCCCGGCGGGAGGCCTCTAGCCAAAAACATTCAGTACTTC.

The rearrangement joins TRBV5-1 to TRBJ2-1; D is unclear. Trimming left V 0 bases short and J 4 bases short, with 23 bases between. From germline, CDR1 is SGHRS and CDR2 YFSETQ. CDR3 length: 19 residues. DNA of the CDR3: TGCGCCAGCAGCTTGGATAATGTTGCACAGCCAATAATTTACAATGAGCAGTTCTTC. It yields the protein CASSLDNVAQPIIYNEQFF.

The chain is built from TRBV9 and TRBJ2-3; perhaps TRBD2 as D (6 bases). The V and J ends lost 0 bases and 1 base respectively, with 15 bases between them. Germline CDR1 and CDR2: SGDLS and YYNGEE. The CDR3 is 17 amino acids. CDR3 DNA: TGTGCCAGCAGCGTAGCGCCACTAGCTGTTGGCACAGATACGCAGTATTTT. Amino acid sequence: CASSVAPLAVGTDTQYF.

CDR3 sequence reads: CASSLGSYTEAFF. The CDR3 DNA reads TGTGCCAGCAGTTTAGGGTCCTACACTGAAGCTTTCTTT. The rearrangement joins TRBV6-5 to TRBJ1-1; D uncertain. This CDR3 is built from 13 residues. V dropped 4 bases and J dropped 3 bases, with 9 bases sitting between them. Germline CDR1 reads MNHEY; CDR2 reads SVGAGI.

This chain links TRBV18 with TRBJ2-2; no reliable D call. This CDR3 is built from 16 residues. Trimming shortened V by 0 bases and J by 0 bases, and 8 bases separated the two germline ends. Germline V CDR1 and CDR2: KGHSH, LQKENI. CDR3 region: CASSPPGKANTGELFF. The CDR3 DNA follows: TGTGCCAGCTCACCACCGGGGAAAGCGAACACCGGGGAGCTGTTTTTT.

This chain uses TRBV27 with TRBJ2-1, with 13 bases identical to TRBD2. The V segment lost 2 bases and the J segment 12 bases; nucleotides outside the gene matches: 4. This CDR3 comprises 14 residues. Germline-derived CDR1 and CDR2 are MNHEY and SMNVEV (reference sequence). The chain's CDR3 is CASSLAGTSGTQFF. As DNA, the CDR3 is TGTGCCAGCAGTTTAGCCGGGACTAGCGGGACGCAGTTCTTC.

The CDR3 protein is CASSLRTPSTGYEQYF. The CDR3, as DNA: TGTGCCAGCAGCTTACGGACCCCCAGCACCGGCTACGAGCAGTACTTC. V usage is TRBV5-4 and J usage is TRBJ2-7, with D unresolved. Germline CDR1 SGHNT, CDR2 YYREEE (reference sequence). CDR3 size: 16 residues. V was shortened by 2 bases and J by 3 bases, with 18 bases between the two germline ends.

The rearrangement joins TRBV19 to TRBJ1-1; 8 positions agree with TRBD1. CDR1 LNHDA and CDR2 SQIVND come from the germline V gene (reference sequence). The junction had 13 bases not matched to a gene; V was cut back by 5 bases and J by 5 bases. The CDR3 spans 16 residues. In DNA, the CDR3 is TGTGCCAGTAGTCTTCGGACAGGGACCTCTAGGACTGAAGCTTTCTTT. Translated, it gives CASSLRTGTSRTEAFF.

This chain uses TRBV11-2 with TRBJ2-3; D might be TRBD2 (5 bases). The CDR3 is made up of 15 amino acids. Trimming cost V 7 bases and J 6 bases, with 20 bases left between them. Per germline, CDR1 SGHAT and CDR2 FQNNGV. CDR3 nucleotide sequence: TGTGCCAGCACCAACTCCGGCGGGTCTGCGGATACGCAGTATTTT. This gives the protein CASTNSGGSADTQYF.

This clone appeared once. This sequence joins TRBV14 and TRBJ1-5; D is unclear. This CDR3 has 14 amino acids. The V end lost 6 bases, the J end lost 1 base, and 10 bases lay between the germline ends. CDR1 SGHDN and CDR2 FVKESK come from the germline V gene. DNA of the CDR3: TGTGCCAGCAGTCCTAAAGAGAGCAATCAGCCCCAGCATTTT. Translation: CASSPKESNQPQHF.

This chain links TRBV9 with TRBJ2-5; 11 nucleotides agree with TRBD1. J lost 4 bases, V lost 3 bases, and 8 bases had no gene match. Per germline, CDR1 SGDLS and CDR2 YYNGEE. The CDR3 is made up of 16 amino acids. As DNA, the CDR3 is TGTGCCAGCAGCGCCCACGGACAGGGGGCTGGAGAGACCCAGTACTTC. Translation: CASSAHGQGAGETQYF. The entire variable domain, with the rest obtained from reference TRBV9 and TRBJ2-5, is as follows: DSGVTQTPKHLITATGQRVTLRCSPRSGDLSVYWYQQSLDQGLQFLIQYYNGEERAKGNILERFSAQQFPDLHSELNLSSLELGDSALYFCASSAHGQGAGETQYFGPGTRLLVL.

The genes are TRBV25-1 and TRBJ2-5; TRBD2 agrees at 10 bases. V was pared by 4 bases and J by 9 bases, with 5 bases of the junction left unmatched. Germline lookup yields CDR1 MGHDK and CDR2 SYGVNS. The CDR3 spans 13 residues. This CDR3 reads CASSASGSSAQYF. As DNA, the CDR3 is TGTGCCAGCAGTGCTAGCGGGAGTTCGGCCCAGTACTTC.

The chain joins TRBV6-4 to TRBJ2-7; D assignment may be TRBD1 or TRBD2 (5 bases each). Germline assignment: CDR1 MRHNA and CDR2 SNTAGT. This CDR3 has 14 amino acids. V dropped 4 bases and J dropped 0 bases, with 10 bases sitting between them. CDR3 region: CASSGGKTSYEQYF. Here the CDR3 DNA reads TGTGCCAGCAGTGGGGGGAAAACCTCCTACGAGCAGTACTTC.

As concerns this clone: A read error is likely, as this CDR3 ends without the conserved phenylalanine or tryptophan. The DNA is omitted, as the CDR3 cannot be located on it reliably, and the CDR3 follows TCRdb's listing. The CDR3 loop is CASSHRSWVAGED. J is TRBJ2-7 and V is TRBV23-1. TRBV23-1 is annotated as an ORF whose role is uncertain. Including both end residues, the CDR3 is 13 amino acids long.

This chain joins TRBV18 and TRBJ2-3, with 9 bases identical to TRBD2. The CDR3 contains 16 residues. V trimming: 3 bases; J trimming: 0 bases; junction bases outside the gene matches: 4. Germline V lookup: CDR1 KGHSH, CDR2 LQKENI. Written as DNA, the CDR3 is TGTGCCAGCTCACCCCAAACTAGCGGGAGCACAGATACGCAGTATTTT. It yields the protein CASSPQTSGSTDTQYF.

V gene TRBV4-1 combines with J gene TRBJ2-1; TRBD2 matches 7 bases. The J segment lost 0 bases and the V segment lost 3 bases, leaving 5 bases of the junction unmatched. Germline V gene data show CDR1 as MGHRA and CDR2 as YSYEKL. The CDR3 consists of 16 residues. CDR3 DNA sequence: TGCGCCAGCAGCCAGGGAACTAGCGTCTCCTACAATGAGCAGTTCTTC. Protein: CASSQGTSVSYNEQFF.

The chain joins TRBV6-6 to TRBJ1-1, with 10 bases identical to TRBD1. Germline-derived CDR1 and CDR2 are MNHNY and SVGAGI (reference sequence). The CDR3 loop spans 16 amino acids. V lost 5 bases and J lost 0; bases outside the gene matches: 6. CDR3 residues: CASSPGTGVMNTEAFF. DNA of the CDR3: TGTGCCAGCAGTCCGGGGACAGGGGTCATGAACACTGAAGCTTTCTTT.

J is TRBJ2-3 and V is TRBV5-1, with 8 bases fitting TRBD1. The CDR3 is 13 amino acids. V dropped 2 bases and J dropped 5; count of bases not matched to a gene: 1. Looked up from germline, CDR1 is SGHRS and CDR2 is YFSETQ. The CDR3 DNA sequence: TGCGCCAGCAGCTTCACAGGGGGAGATACGCAGTATTTT. This gives the protein CASSFTGGDTQYF.

This clone was detected only once. CDR3 sequence (DNA): TGTGCCAGCAGCTTAGACCCCACAGGGGGCACGGAGCAGTACTTC. It codes for CASSLDPTGGTEQYF. This chain joins TRBV7-4 and TRBJ2-5; TRBD1 agrees at 9 bases. This CDR3 has 15 amino acids. With V trimmed by 1 base and J by 11 bases, 11 bases remained unmatched. The germline V gene encodes CDR1 SGHVT and CDR2 SQSDAQ. Full variable domain (remainder filled in from reference TRBV7-4 and TRBJ2-5): GAGVSQSPRYKVAKRGRDVALRCDSISGHVTLYWYRQTLGQGSEVLTYSQSDAQRDKSGRPSGRFSAERPERSVSTLKIQRTEQGDSAVYLCASSLDPTGGTEQYFGPGTRLLVL.